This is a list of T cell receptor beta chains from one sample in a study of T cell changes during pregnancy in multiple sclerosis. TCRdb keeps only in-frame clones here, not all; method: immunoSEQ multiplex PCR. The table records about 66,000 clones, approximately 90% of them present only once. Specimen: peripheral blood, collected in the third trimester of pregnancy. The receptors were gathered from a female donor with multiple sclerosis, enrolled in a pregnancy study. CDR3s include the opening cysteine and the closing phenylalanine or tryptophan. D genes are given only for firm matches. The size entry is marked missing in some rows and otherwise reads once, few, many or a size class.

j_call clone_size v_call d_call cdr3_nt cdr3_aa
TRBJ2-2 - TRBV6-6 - TGTGCCAGCAGTTTCGACAGGCCGAACACCGGGGAGCTGTTTTTT CASSFDRPNTGELFF
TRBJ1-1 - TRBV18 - TGTGCCAGCTCGGGCCGGACAGCGAACACTGAAGCTTTCTTT CASSGRTANTEAFF
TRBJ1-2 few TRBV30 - TGTGCCTGGAGTGTAGTGCGGATGGGCTATGGCTACACCTTC CAWSVVRMGYGYTF
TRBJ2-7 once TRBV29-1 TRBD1 TGCAGCGTTTCCGGGACAGGGGCCTCCTACGAGCAGTACTTC CSVSGTGASYEQYF
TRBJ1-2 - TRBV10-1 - TGCGCCAGCAGCGGACAGAGGAACTATGGCTACACCTTC CASSGQRNYGYTF
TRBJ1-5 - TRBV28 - TGTGCCAGCAGTTGGGCTTACAATCAGCCCCAGCATTTT CASSWAYNQPQHF
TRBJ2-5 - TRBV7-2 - TGTGCCAGCAGCTTCCAGGGGGGAGAGACCCAGTACTTC CASSFQGGETQYF
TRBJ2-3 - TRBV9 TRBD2 TGTGCCAGCAGCGCCACGACTAGCGGGAGACGCACAGATACGCAGTATTTT CASSATTSGRRTDTQYF
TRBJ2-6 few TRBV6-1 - TGTGCCAGCAGTGAAGACAGCTCTGGGGCCAACGTCCTGACTTTC CASSEDSSGANVLTF
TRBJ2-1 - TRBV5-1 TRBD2 TGCGCCAGCAGCTCAATAGCGGGAGATATATACAATGAGCAGTTCTTC CASSSIAGDIYNEQFF
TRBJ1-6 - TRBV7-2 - TGTGCCAGCAGCTTAGGCGCGGGGGGCGCGGGTACTTCACCCCTCCACTTT CASSLGAGGAGTSPLHF
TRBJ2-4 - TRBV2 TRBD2 TGTGCCAGCAGTGCTAGCGGGCTAGCCAAAAACATTCAGTACTTC CASSASGLAKNIQYF
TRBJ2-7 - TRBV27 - TGTGCCAGCAGTTTAATAGGCCAGGGGATCGCCTACGAGCAGTACTTC CASSLIGQGIAYEQYF
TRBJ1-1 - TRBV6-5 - TGTGCCAGCAGTTACGGGGACACCTCCATGAACACTGAAGCTTTCTTT CASSYGDTSMNTEAFF
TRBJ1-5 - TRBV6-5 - TGTGCCAGCAGTCCGAGACAGGAACATCAGCCCCAGCATTTT CASSPRQEHQPQHF
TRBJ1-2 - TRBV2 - TGTGCCAGCAGTGAGGCAGGGGCCTTCCCTTCTAGCTATGGCTACACCTTC CASSEAGAFPSSYGYTF
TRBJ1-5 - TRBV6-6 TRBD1 TGTGCCAGCAGCCCGGGGACAGGGAATGAGCCCCAGCATTTT CASSPGTGNEPQHF
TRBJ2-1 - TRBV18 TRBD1 TGTGCCAGCTCACCAATGGACGTCGGGACAGGGGTGTACAATGAGCAGTTCTTC CASSPMDVGTGVYNEQFF
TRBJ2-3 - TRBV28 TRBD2 TGTGCCAGCTTGCTAGCGGGAGTGGATACGCAGTATTTT CASLLAGVDTQYF
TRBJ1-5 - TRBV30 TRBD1 TGTGCCTGGAGTGTAAATTCCGTGAGGGACAGGGATCTTGTGTGGAGCAATCAGCCCCAGCATTTT CAWSVNSVRDRDLVWSNQPQHF
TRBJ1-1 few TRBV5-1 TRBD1 TGCGCCAGCAGGCCGGGACAGGGGCTTGAAGCTTTCTTT CASRPGQGLEAFF
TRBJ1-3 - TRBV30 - TGTGCCTACGGACAGGGAAACACCATATATTTT CAYGQGNTIYF